This entry lists 24 T cell receptor beta chains sequenced from one sample in a study of T cell repertoires in cytomegalovirus infection (dated by TCRdb to 2018 to 2020). Sequencing was performed on an Illumina HiSeq 1500. TCRdb ran its own pipeline on the public reads, namely fastp trimming at Q25 and MiXCR clone calling, and kept in-frame beta chains. Each CDR3 protein appears once, grouped with its most common genes and DNA. This sample has 300,000 or so distinct CDR3 sequences in its table, and roughly 9.3% of those were observed once. 2.5% of the sample belongs to the ten largest clones. The sequencing input was PBMCs. The source of these receptors is a human donor in good health (CMV status not recorded). Some clones in this sample may be carry-over from other donors' samples.

V usage is TRBV18 and J usage is TRBJ1-1; D gene ambiguous. Looked up from germline, CDR1 is KGHSH and CDR2 is LQKENI. This CDR3 region has 14 residues. The V and J ends lost 2 bases and 6 bases respectively, with 13 bases between them. The CDR3 is CASSPSNRVAEAFF. For the CDR3, the DNA is TGTGCCAGCTCACCAAGTAATCGGGTCGCTGAAGCTTTCTTT.

This clonotype was detected many times. The chain couples TRBV6-2 or TRBV6-3 to TRBJ2-7, with 11 bases fitting TRBD2. This CDR3 region has 13 residues. J lost 3 bases, V lost 8 bases, and 3 bases had no gene match. Germline CDR1 and CDR2: MNHEY and SVGEGT. The CDR3, as DNA: TGTGCCAGCCAAACTAGCGGGGGCTACGAGCAGTACGTC. Translation gives CASQTSGGYEQYV.

The sample holds many counts of this clonotype. This sequence joins TRBV25-1 and TRBJ2-3; 9 bases are a match to TRBD1. The CDR3 is made up of 15 amino acids. Germline values: CDR1 MGHDK, CDR2 SYGVNS. The trim removed 4 bases at V and 3 bases at J, leaving 5 bases unmatched. DNA for the CDR3: TGTGCCAGCAGTGCCGGGACAGGGAAAACAGATACGCAGTATTTT. As protein: CASSAGTGKTDTQYF.

This clonotype was recorded at least ten times. The chain has TRBV7-2 and TRBJ1-1, with 7 bases matching TRBD1. The CDR3 is 14 amino acids. The germline V gene encodes CDR1 SGHTA and CDR2 FQGNSA. The V gene end was trimmed by 3 bases and the J gene end by 1 base; junction bases not matched to a gene: 2. The CDR3 DNA reads as TGTGCCAGCAGCTTCAGGGGGTCGAACACTGAAGCTTTCTTT. Amino acids: CASSFRGSNTEAFF.

This clonotype was picked up a small number of times. The genes are TRBV15 and TRBJ2-2; no clear D gene. Trimming removed 1 base at V and 1 base at J, with 7 bases between. From germline, CDR1 is LNHNV and CDR2 YYDKDF (reference sequence). The CDR3 runs to 15 residues. CDR3 bases: TGTGCCACCAGCAGAGTCCAGTGGAACACCGGGGAGCTGTTTTTT. Its translation is CATSRVQWNTGELFF.

This clonotype was picked up many times. J is TRBJ2-3 and V is TRBV29-1, with TRBD2 matching 13 bases. After removal of 7 bases from V and 5 bases from J, the junction contained 6 bases not matched to a gene. Germline CDR1 and CDR2: SQVTM and ANQGSEA. The CDR3 contains 14 residues. The CDR3 sequence is CSARGTSGKDTQYF. The DNA for the CDR3 is TGCAGCGCCAGGGGGACTAGCGGGAAAGATACGCAGTATTTT.

There are a few counts of this clonotype. V usage is TRBV13 and J usage is TRBJ1-5; D gene uncertain. The CDR3 runs to 14 residues. V was clipped by 5 bases and J by 7 bases, with 15 bases between them. CDR1 is PRHDT and CDR2 is FYEKMQ in the germline V gene (reference sequence). Written as DNA, the CDR3 is TGTGCCAGCAGCCCCCGAGGTGTTCGACAGCCCCAGCATTTT. Protein product: CASSPRGVRQPQHF.

This clonotype was detected only a few times. The DNA for the CDR3 is TGTGCCAGCAGTCCCAGCATACAGGATGAAGCTTTCTTT. Its translation is CASSPSIQDEAFF. The rearrangement uses TRBV28 and TRBJ1-1; D is possibly TRBD1 (5 bases). Germline-derived CDR1 and CDR2 are MDHEN and SYDVKM. The CDR3 runs to 13 residues. The ends were cut back, 5 bases at V and 7 bases at J, with 14 bases in the middle.

This chain connects TRBV6-2 or TRBV6-3 to TRBJ1-1; D ambiguous. The V and J ends lost 0 bases and 1 base respectively, with 6 bases between them. This CDR3 spans 14 amino acids. Germline values: CDR1 MNHEY, CDR2 SVGEGT. CDR3 in amino acids: CASSYSYGNTEAFF. CDR3 in DNA: TGTGCCAGCAGTTACTCGTACGGGAACACTGAAGCTTTCTTT.

This clonotype was found many times. The chain carries TRBV7-2 and TRBJ2-1; D gene unclear. From germline, CDR1 is SGHTA and CDR2 FQGNSA. The CDR3 extends over 16 amino acids. The V end was cut by 0 bases, the J end by 0 bases, with 9 bases between. This chain's CDR3 is CASSLAQIPSYNEQFF. The CDR3 DNA follows: TGTGCCAGCAGCTTAGCGCAGATACCCTCCTACAATGAGCAGTTCTTC.

This clonotype was detected ten times or more. The V call is TRBV7-2, the J call TRBJ2-7, with TRBD1 matching over 12 bases. V shed 1 base, J shed 4 bases, and the junction held 2 bases outside the gene matches. Germline CDR1 and CDR2: SGHTA and FQGNSA. The CDR3 sequence is 15 residues long. CDR3 nucleotide sequence: TGTGCCAGCAGCTTAGGGGACAGGGGGCCTTACGAGCAGTACGTC. It encodes CASSLGDRGPYEQYV.

In this sample, this clonotype turned up many times. This sequence joins TRBV25-1 and TRBJ1-1; TRBD1 might be the D (6 bases). This CDR3 is 13 amino acids long. The V gene's germline CDR1 is MGHDK and CDR2 SYGVNS. V lost 2 bases, J lost 3 bases, and 7 bases lay in between. DNA for the CDR3: TGTGCCAGCAGTGAACACAGGGACACTGAAGCTTTCTTT. Translating it yields CASSEHRDTEAFF.

This clonotype was seen at least ten times. The chain uses TRBV4-2 and TRBJ2-6, with D perhaps TRBD1 (6 bases). There are 17 residues in the CDR3. Germline CDR1 and CDR2: LGHNA and YNFKEQ. The ends were cut back, 3 bases at V and 1 base at J, with 13 bases in the middle. Here the CDR3 DNA reads TGTGCCAGCAGCCATTATACCGGGACATCTGGGGCCAACGTCCTGACTTTC. This encodes CASSHYTGTSGANVLTF.

This clonotype showed up many times. This chain links TRBV28 with TRBJ2-1; D may be TRBD2 (6 bases). Germline lookup yields CDR1 MDHEN and CDR2 SYDVKM. V was cut by 6 bases and J by 15 bases, with 18 bases left in between. CDR3 length: 12 residues. CDR3 sequence reads: CASRTLRDRPFF. The DNA for the CDR3 is TGTGCCAGCAGGACTCTGCGGGACCGTCCGTTCTTC.

This clonotype has a count of ten or more. CDR3 amino acids: CASSFPLGAIANEQFF. The CDR3 nucleotides read TGTGCCAGCAGTTTCCCTTTGGGGGCTATCGCCAATGAGCAGTTCTTC. The chain combines TRBV12-3 or TRBV12-4 with TRBJ2-1; D may be TRBD1 (6 bases). CDR3 length: 16 residues. Trimming shortened V by 3 bases and J by 6 bases, and 18 bases separated the two germline ends.

This clonotype has only a few counts. This sequence joins TRBV6-6 and TRBJ2-3; 11 bases agree with TRBD2. The germline gives CDR1 MNHNY, CDR2 SVGAGI (reference sequence). The CDR3 has 19 residues. After removal of 0 bases from V and 1 base from J, the junction contained 9 bases not matched to a gene. CDR3 in DNA: TGTGCCAGCAGTTACTCCCTCCTTAGCGGGGGGGTGGGCACAGATACGCAGTATTTT. This encodes CASSYSLLSGGVGTDTQYF.

This clonotype was seen many times. This chain uses TRBV10-3 with TRBJ1-6; D uncertain. CDR3 length: 15 amino acids. Deletions cut 9 bases from V and 1 base from J, with 13 bases between. Germline V gives CDR1 ENHRY, CDR2 SYGVKD. DNA of the CDR3: TGTGCCATTGGGGAAGGTGGTTCCTATAATTCACCCCTCCACTTT. Its protein product is CAIGEGGSYNSPLHF.

The rearrangement uses TRBV29-1 and TRBJ1-2; 8 nucleotides align to TRBD1. Germline V gene data show CDR1 as SQVTM and CDR2 as ANQGSEA. The CDR3 has 17 amino acids. V lost 0 bases to trimming and J lost 4 bases; unmatched junction nucleotides: 13. CDR3 bases: TGCAGCGTTGAAGATCGGCGAAGACAGGGGCCCCTCTATGGCTACACCTTC. Amino acids: CSVEDRRRQGPLYGYTF.

The sample holds many counts of this clonotype. The chain recombines TRBV11-3 with TRBJ1-4; 8 bases line up with TRBD1. V lost 5 bases to trimming and J lost 6 bases; unmatched junction nucleotides: 11. Germline V gene lookup returns CDR1 SGHNT and CDR2 YENEEA. This CDR3 comprises 16 residues. CDR3 loop: CASSPRDRSLDEKLFF. The CDR3 DNA is TGTGCCAGCAGCCCCCGGGACAGGAGTCTCGATGAAAAACTGTTTTTT.

This clonotype occurred many times. The J gene is TRBJ2-1, the V gene TRBV7-8, with 8 bases matching TRBD2. Per the germline V gene, CDR1 is SGHVS and CDR2 is FQNEAQ. The trim removed 8 bases at V and 4 bases at J, leaving 4 bases unmatched. The CDR3 consists of 13 residues. CDR3 sequence (DNA): TGTGCCAGCTCTAAGCGGGGGTACAATGAGCAGTTCTTC. It codes for CASSKRGYNEQFF.

This clonotype was picked up a small number of times. The chain has TRBV10-3 and TRBJ1-5; D remains ambiguous. The germline V and J ends were trimmed by 2 bases and 0 bases, with 8 bases remaining between them. CDR1 is ENHRY and CDR2 is SYGVKD in the germline V gene. The CDR3 totals 15 residues. The CDR3 nucleotides read TGTGCCATCAGTGAGCGGCCAGATAGCAATCAGCCCCAGCATTTT. Translated: CAISERPDSNQPQHF.

Ten or more counts support this clonotype. The chain is built from TRBV7-2 and TRBJ2-5, with D unclear. V was trimmed by 2 bases and J by 5 bases, leaving 3 bases between them. This CDR3 region has 11 residues. CDR1 is SGHTA and CDR2 is FQGNSA in the germline V gene. CDR3 DNA: TGTGCCAGCAGCTTATGGGAGACCCAGTACTTC. This encodes CASSLWETQYF.

This clonotype has more than one count but fewer than ten. The chain uses TRBV5-5 and TRBJ2-7; 8 nucleotides align to TRBD1. The CDR3 has 19 residues. The V segment lost 7 bases and the J segment 0 bases; nucleotides outside the gene matches: 21. Germline V lookup: CDR1 SGHKS, CDR2 YYEKEE (reference sequence). This CDR3 is CASANDRDRKDPSSYEQYF. The CDR3 region has the DNA TGTGCCAGCGCTAATGACCGGGACAGGAAAGACCCGAGCTCCTACGAGCAGTACTTC.

In this sample, this clonotype turned up many times. The chain is built from TRBV29-1 and TRBJ1-4, with TRBD1 identical over 10 bases. This CDR3 contains 16 residues. Germline V gene data show CDR1 as SQVTM and CDR2 as ANQGSEA. Trimming cost V 4 bases and J 5 bases; bases outside gene matches: 10. CDR3 sequence: CSVGPGQGIRNEKLFF. Here the CDR3 DNA reads TGCAGCGTTGGTCCGGGACAGGGGATAAGGAATGAAAAACTGTTTTTT.